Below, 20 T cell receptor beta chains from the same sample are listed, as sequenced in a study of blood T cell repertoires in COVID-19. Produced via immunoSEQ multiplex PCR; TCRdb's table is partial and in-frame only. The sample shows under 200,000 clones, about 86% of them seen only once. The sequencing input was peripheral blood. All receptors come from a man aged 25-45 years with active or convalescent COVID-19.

In DNA, the CDR3 is TGTGCCAGCAGCTTAGTCTCGGTCCCCGGGAAACTGTTTTTT. This sequence encodes CASSLVSVPGKLFF. The chain joins TRBV7-9 to TRBJ1-4; D unresolved. The ends were cut back, 1 base at V and 11 bases at J, with 14 bases in the middle. The CDR3 length is 14 residues. Germline assignment: CDR1 SEHNR and CDR2 FQNEAQ (reference sequence).

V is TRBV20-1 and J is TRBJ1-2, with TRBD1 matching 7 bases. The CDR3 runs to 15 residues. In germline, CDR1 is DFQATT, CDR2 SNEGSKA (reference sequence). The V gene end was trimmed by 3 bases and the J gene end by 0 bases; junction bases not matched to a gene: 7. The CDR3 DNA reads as TGCAGTGCTAGTGTACAGGGGCGGGCTAACTATGGCTACACCTTC. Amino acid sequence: CSASVQGRANYGYTF.

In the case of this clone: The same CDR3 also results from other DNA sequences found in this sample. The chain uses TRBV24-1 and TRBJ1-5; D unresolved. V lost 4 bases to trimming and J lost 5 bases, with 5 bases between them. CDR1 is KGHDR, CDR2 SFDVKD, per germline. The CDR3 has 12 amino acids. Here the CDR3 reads CATSDPDQPQHF. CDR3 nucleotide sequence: TGTGCCACCAGTGACCCCGATCAGCCCCAGCATTTT.

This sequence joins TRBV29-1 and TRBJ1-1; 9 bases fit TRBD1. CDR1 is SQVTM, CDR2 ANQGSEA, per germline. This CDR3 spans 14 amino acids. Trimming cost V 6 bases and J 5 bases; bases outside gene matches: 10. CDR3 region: CSVVPGQGRTEAFF. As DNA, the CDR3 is TGCAGCGTCGTCCCGGGACAGGGTCGGACTGAAGCTTTCTTT.

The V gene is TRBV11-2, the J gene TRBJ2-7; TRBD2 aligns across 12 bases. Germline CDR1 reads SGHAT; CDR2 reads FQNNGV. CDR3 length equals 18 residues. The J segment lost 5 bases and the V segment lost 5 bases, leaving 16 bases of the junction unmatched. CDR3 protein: CASSHRLAGAPVVDEQYF. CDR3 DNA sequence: TGTGCCAGCAGCCACCGACTAGCGGGAGCACCCGTGGTTGACGAGCAGTACTTC.

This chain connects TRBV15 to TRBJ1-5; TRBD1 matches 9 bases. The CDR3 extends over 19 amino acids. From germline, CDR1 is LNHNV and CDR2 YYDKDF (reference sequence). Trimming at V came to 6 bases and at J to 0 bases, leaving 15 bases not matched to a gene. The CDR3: CATRAITGGGPGSNQPQHF. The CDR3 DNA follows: TGTGCCACCAGAGCTATTACAGGGGGCGGTCCCGGTAGCAATCAGCCCCAGCATTTT.

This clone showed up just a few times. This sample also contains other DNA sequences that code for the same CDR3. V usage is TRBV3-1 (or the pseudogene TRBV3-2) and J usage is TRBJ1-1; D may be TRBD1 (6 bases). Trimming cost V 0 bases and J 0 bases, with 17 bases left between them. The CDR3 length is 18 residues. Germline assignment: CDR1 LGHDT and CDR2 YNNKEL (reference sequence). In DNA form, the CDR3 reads TGTGCCAGCAGCCAAGATCTTCCAGACAGGCGGCTGAACACTGAAGCTTTCTTT. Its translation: CASSQDLPDRRLNTEAFF.

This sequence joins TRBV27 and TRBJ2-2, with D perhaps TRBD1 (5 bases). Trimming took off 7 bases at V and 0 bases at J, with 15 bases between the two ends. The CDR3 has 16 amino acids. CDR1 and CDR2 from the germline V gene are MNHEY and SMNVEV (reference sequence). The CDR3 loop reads CASNPGDRPNTGELFF. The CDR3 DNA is TGTGCCAGCAACCCCGGAGACAGACCGAACACCGGGGAGCTGTTTTTT.

CDR3 residues: CSVESGSTQYF. The CDR3 nucleotides are TGCAGCGTTGAGTCAGGTTCTACGCAGTATTTT. The chain employs TRBV29-1 and TRBJ2-3; D call uncertain. This CDR3 has 11 residues. Germline V gene lookup returns CDR1 SQVTM and CDR2 ANQGSEA. V dropped 3 bases and J dropped 8 bases, with 9 bases sitting between them.

The CDR3 spells CAWSEAGRQRNSPLHF. Written as DNA, the CDR3 is TGTGCCTGGAGTGAGGCCGGGAGGCAGCGAAATTCACCCCTCCACTTT. The rearrangement joins TRBV30 to TRBJ1-6; no clear D. Looked up from germline, CDR1 is GTSNPN and CDR2 is SVGIG (reference sequence). V gave up 1 base and J gave up 7 bases, with 17 bases separating them. This CDR3 spans 16 amino acids.

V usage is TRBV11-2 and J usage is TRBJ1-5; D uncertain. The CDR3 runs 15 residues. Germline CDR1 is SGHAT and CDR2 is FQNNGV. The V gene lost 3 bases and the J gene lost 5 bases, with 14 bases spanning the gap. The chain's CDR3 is CASSLEGGIHQPQHF. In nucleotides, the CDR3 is TGTGCCAGCAGCTTGGAGGGAGGGATACATCAGCCCCAGCATTTT.

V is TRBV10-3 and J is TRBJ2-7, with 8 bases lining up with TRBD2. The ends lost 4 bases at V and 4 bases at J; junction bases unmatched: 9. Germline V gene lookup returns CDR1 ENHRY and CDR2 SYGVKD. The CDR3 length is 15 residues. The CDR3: CAISATGTRFYEQYV. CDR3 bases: TGTGCCATCAGTGCTACCGGGACTAGGTTTTACGAGCAGTACGTC.

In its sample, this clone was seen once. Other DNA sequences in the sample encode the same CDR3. The DNA for the CDR3 is TGTGCCAGCAGTGACTCGACAGGGGGGAACACTGAAGCTTTCTTT. Translated, it gives CASSDSTGGNTEAFF. The V call is TRBV6-4, the J call TRBJ1-1; 9 bases fit TRBD1. CDR3 length equals 15 residues. V was pared by 0 bases and J by 1 base, with 0 bases of the junction left unmatched. The germline CDR1 and CDR2 sequences are MRHNA and SNTAGT.

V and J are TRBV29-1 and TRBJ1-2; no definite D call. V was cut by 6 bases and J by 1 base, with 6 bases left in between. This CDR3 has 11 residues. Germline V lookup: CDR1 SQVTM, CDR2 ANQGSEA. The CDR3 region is CSVPGNYGYTF. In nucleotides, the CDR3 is TGCAGCGTGCCCGGTAACTATGGCTACACCTTC. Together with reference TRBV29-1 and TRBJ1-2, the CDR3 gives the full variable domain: SAVISQKPSRDICQRGTSLTIQCQVDSQVTMMFWYRQQPGQSLTLIATANQGSEATYESGFVIDKFPISRPNLTFSTLTVSNMSPEDSSIYLCSVPGNYGYTFGSGTRLTVV.

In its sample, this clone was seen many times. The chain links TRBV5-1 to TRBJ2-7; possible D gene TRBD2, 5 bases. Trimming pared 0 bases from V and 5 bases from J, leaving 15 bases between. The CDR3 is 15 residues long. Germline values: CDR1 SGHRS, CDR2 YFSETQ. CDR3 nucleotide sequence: TGCGCCAGCAGCTTGGACGGCGGGCCTTGGGACGAGCAGTACGTC. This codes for CASSLDGGPWDEQYV.

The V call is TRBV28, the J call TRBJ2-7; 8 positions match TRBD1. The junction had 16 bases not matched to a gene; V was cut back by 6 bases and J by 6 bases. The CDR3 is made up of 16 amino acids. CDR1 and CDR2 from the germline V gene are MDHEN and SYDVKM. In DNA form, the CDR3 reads TGTGCCAGCAGCTTGAACCCAGGGGGCTTGAAGGGCGAGCAGTACGTC. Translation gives CASSLNPGGLKGEQYV.

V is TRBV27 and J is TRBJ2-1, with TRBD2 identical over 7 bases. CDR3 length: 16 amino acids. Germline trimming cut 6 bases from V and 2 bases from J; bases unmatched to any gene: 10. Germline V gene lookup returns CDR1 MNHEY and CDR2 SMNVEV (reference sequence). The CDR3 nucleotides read TGTGCCAGCAGGATATGGGGGGAGGGGACCTACAATGAGCAGTTCTTC. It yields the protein CASRIWGEGTYNEQFF.

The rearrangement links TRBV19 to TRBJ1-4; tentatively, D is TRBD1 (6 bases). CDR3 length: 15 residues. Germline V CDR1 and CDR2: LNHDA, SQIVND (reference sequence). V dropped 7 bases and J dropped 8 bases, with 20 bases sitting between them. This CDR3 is CASTPPGARGEKLFF. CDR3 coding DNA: TGTGCCAGTACCCCCCCAGGGGCGAGAGGCGAAAAACTGTTTTTT.

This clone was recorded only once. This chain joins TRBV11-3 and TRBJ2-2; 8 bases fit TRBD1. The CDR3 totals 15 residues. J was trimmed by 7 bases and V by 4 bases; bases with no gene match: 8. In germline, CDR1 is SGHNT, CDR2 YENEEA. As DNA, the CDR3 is TGTGCCAGCAGCTCGCGGCAGGGGGCCAACGGGGAGCTGTTTTTT. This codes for CASSSRQGANGELFF.

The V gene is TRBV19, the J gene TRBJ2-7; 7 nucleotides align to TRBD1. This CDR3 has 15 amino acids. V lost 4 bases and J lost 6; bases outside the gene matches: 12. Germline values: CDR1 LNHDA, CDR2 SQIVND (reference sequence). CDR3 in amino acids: CASSSPGQTTGEQYF. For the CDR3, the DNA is TGTGCCAGTAGTAGCCCGGGACAGACCACGGGCGAGCAGTACTTC.